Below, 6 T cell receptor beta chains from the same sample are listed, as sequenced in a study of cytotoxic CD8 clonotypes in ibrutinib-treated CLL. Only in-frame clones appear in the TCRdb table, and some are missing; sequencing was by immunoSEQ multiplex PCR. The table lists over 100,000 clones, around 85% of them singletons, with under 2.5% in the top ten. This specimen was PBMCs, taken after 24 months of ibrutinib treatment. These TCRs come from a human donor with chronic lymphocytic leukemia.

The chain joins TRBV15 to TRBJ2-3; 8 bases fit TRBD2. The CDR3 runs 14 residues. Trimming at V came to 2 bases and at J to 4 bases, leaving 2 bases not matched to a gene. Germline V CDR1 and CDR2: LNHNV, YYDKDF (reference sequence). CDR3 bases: TGTGCCACCAGCAGACGGGGGGGTTCAGATACGCAGTATTTT. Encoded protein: CATSRRGGSDTQYF.

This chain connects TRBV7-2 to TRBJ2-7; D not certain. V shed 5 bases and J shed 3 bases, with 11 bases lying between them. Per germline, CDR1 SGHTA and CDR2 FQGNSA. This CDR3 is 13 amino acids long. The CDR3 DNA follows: TGTGCCAGCAGCCGATACCTAGACTACGAGCAGTACTTC. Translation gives CASSRYLDYEQYF. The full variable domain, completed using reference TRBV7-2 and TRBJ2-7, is GAGVSQSPSNKVTEKGKDVELRCDPISGHTALYWYRQSLGQGLEFLIYFQGNSAPDKSGLPSDRFSAERTGGSVSTLTIQRTQQEDSAVYLCASSRYLDYEQYFGPGTRLTVT.

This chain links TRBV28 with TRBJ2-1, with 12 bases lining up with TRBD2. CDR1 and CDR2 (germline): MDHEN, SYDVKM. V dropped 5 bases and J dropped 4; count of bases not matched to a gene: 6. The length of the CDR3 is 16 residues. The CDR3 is CASSRRTSGAYNEQFF. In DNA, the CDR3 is TGTGCCAGCAGTCGACGGACTAGCGGGGCATACAATGAGCAGTTCTTC.

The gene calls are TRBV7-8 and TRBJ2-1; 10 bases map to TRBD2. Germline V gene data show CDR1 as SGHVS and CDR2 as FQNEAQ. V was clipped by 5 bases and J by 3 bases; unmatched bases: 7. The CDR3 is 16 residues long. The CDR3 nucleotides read TGTGCCAGCAGCATCGGACTAGCGGATATCTACAATGAGCAGTTCTTC. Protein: CASSIGLADIYNEQFF.

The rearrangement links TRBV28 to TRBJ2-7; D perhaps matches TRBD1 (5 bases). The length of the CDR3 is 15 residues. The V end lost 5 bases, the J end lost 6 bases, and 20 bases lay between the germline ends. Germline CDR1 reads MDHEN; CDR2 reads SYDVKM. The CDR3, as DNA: TGTGCCAGCAGTCCCGGTGGGCAGGGTGTGGCCGAGCAGTACTTC. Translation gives CASSPGGQGVAEQYF.

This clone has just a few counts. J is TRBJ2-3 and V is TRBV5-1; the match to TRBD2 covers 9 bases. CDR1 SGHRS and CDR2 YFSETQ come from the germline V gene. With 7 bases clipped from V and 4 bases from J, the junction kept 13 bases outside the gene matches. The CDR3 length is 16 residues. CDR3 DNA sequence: TGCGCCAGCTCGATAGCCGGGACTAGCCAGGCAGATACGCAGTATTTT. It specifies CASSIAGTSQADTQYF. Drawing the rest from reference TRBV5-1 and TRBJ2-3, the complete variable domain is KAGVTQTPRYLIKTRGQQVTLSCSPISGHRSVSWYQQTPGQGLQFLFEYFSETQRNKGNFPGRFSGRQFSNSRSEMNVSTLELGDSALYLCASSIAGTSQADTQYFGPGTRLTVL.